What follows are 8 T cell receptor beta chains derived from one specimen sequenced in a study of identifying expanded T cells in peripheral blood. The table came from immunoSEQ multiplex PCR; TCRdb's copy has only in-frame clones and leaves some out. The sample holds about 58,000 clones, roughly four fifths seen once. Sequencing was done on a sample of blood. All receptors derive from a person aged 18 to 69 in good health.

A single count supports this clone. The chain has TRBV30 and TRBJ1-6; 8 bases are shared with TRBD1. This CDR3 comprises 14 residues. Germline V gene lookup returns CDR1 GTSNPN and CDR2 SVGIG (reference sequence). V gave up 7 bases and J gave up 7 bases; unmatched junction bases: 9. The CDR3 coding sequence is TGTGCCTTCCAGGGGGCGCGAGGAAATTCACCCCTCCACTTT. Protein sequence: CAFQGARGNSPLHF.

This chain joins TRBV19 and TRBJ1-6; possibly TRBD1 for D (5 bases). V was clipped by 3 bases and J by 9 bases, with 9 bases between them. The CDR3 extends over 13 amino acids. Germline assignment: CDR1 LNHDA and CDR2 SQIVND (reference sequence). CDR3 sequence reads: CASSISGGSPLHF. CDR3 bases: TGTGCCAGTAGTATTTCCGGGGGTTCACCCCTCCACTTT.

The chain is built from TRBV6-6 and TRBJ2-5; 8 bases agree with TRBD2. The CDR3 has 16 residues. Germline trimming cut 4 bases from V and 8 bases from J; bases unmatched to any gene: 15. Germline CDR1 and CDR2: MNHNY and SVGAGI (reference sequence). CDR3 residues: CASSSRSGSVSGTQYF. The DNA for the CDR3 is TGTGCCAGCAGTTCCCGGAGCGGGAGCGTTTCGGGAACCCAGTACTTC.

The V and J genes are TRBV7-6 and TRBJ2-1, with D possibly TRBD1 on 5 matching bases. Trimming removed 4 bases at V and 4 bases at J, with 14 bases between. Germline CDR1 reads SGHVS; CDR2 reads FNYEAQ. The CDR3 runs 15 residues. This CDR3 is CASSSTRGNYNEQFF. The CDR3 DNA is TGTGCCAGCAGCTCGACAAGGGGAAATTACAATGAGCAGTTCTTC.

The rearrangement uses TRBV19 and TRBJ1-1, with D perhaps TRBD1 (5 bases). CDR1 is LNHDA, CDR2 SQIVND, per germline (reference sequence). The V and J ends lost 1 base and 1 base respectively, with 10 bases between them. The CDR3 consists of 15 residues. The CDR3 spells CASSIGGDANTEAFF. DNA for the CDR3: TGTGCCAGTAGTATAGGGGGCGATGCGAACACTGAAGCTTTCTTT.

The V call is TRBV27, the J call TRBJ2-2; 7 bases are shared with TRBD2. The V segment lost 1 base and the J segment 6 bases; nucleotides outside the gene matches: 5. The CDR3 consists of 15 residues. Germline loops: CDR1 MNHEY, CDR2 SMNVEV (reference sequence). As DNA, the CDR3 is TGTGCCAGCAGTTTATGGCGGGAGATATCCGGGGAGCTGTTTTTT. Amino acid sequence: CASSLWREISGELFF.

The chain combines TRBV11-2 with TRBJ2-5; D perhaps matches TRBD2 (6 bases). The length of the CDR3 is 16 residues. Trimming removed 0 bases from V and 5 bases from J, with 16 bases in between. The germline V gene has CDR1 SGHAT and CDR2 FQNNGV. CDR3 nucleotides: TGTGCCAGCAGCTTAGATTCCGCGGGATTGGGTGAGACCCAGTACTTC. Its translation: CASSLDSAGLGETQYF. Supplemented by reference TRBV11-2 and TRBJ2-5, the full variable domain reads EAGVAQSPRYKIIEKRQSVAFWCNPISGHATLYWYQQILGQGPKLLIQFQNNGVVDDSQLPKDRFSAERLKGVDSTLKIQPAKLEDSAVYLCASSLDSAGLGETQYFGPGTRLLVL.

The rearrangement links TRBV15 to TRBJ2-7; perhaps D is TRBD1 or TRBD2 (5 bases each). The CDR3 extends over 14 amino acids. Germline-derived CDR1 and CDR2 are LNHNV and YYDKDF (reference sequence). V lost 4 bases and J lost 7, with 17 bases in between. The CDR3 sequence is CATSTGDRAEEQYF. The CDR3 DNA follows: TGTGCCACCAGCACAGGAGACAGAGCGGAGGAGCAGTACTTC. Based on the CDR3 plus reference TRBV15 and TRBJ2-7, the full variable domain is DAMVIQNPRYQVTQFGKPVTLSCSQTLNHNVMYWYQQKSSQAPKLLFHYYDKDFNNEADTPDNFQSRRPNTSFCFLDIRSPGLGDTAMYLCATSTGDRAEEQYFGPGTRLTVT.